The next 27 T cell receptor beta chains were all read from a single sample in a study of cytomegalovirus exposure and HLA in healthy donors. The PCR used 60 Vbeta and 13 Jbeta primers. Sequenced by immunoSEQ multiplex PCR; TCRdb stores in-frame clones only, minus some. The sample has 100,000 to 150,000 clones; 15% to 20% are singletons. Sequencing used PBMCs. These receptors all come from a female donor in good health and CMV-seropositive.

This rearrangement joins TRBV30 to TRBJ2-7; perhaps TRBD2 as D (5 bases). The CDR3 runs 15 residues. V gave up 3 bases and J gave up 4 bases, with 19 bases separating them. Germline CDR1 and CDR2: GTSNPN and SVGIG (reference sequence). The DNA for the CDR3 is TGTGCCTGGAGGGCGGACCGGGAAAGGATTTACGAGCAGTACTTC. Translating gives CAWRADRERIYEQYF.

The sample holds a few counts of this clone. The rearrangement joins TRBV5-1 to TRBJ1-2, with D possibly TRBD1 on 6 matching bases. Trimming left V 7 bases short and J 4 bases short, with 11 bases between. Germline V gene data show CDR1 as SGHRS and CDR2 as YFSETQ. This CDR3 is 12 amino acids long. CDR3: CASRQAGYGYTF. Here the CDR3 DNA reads TGCGCCAGCCGACAGGCGGGCTATGGCTACACCTTC.

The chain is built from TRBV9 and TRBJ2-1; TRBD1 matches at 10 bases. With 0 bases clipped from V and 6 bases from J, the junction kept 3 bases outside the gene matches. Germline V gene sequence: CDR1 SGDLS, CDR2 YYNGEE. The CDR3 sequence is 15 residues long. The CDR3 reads CASSVVGQGTNEQFF. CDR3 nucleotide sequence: TGTGCCAGCAGCGTAGTGGGACAGGGGACCAATGAGCAGTTCTTC.

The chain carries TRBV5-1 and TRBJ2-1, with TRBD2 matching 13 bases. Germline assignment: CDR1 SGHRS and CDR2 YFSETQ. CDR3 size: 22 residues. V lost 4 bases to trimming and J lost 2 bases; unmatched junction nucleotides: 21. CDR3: CASSRRQGLWTSGGTPYNEQFF. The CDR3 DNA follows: TGCGCCAGCAGCCGTAGACAGGGGTTATGGACTAGCGGGGGAACCCCCTACAATGAGCAGTTCTTC.

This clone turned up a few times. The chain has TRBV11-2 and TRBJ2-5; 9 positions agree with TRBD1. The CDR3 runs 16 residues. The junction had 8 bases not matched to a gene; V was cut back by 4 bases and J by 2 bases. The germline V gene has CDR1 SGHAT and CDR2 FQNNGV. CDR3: CASSWTGTGLQETQYF. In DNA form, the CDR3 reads TGTGCCAGCAGCTGGACCGGGACAGGGCTTCAAGAGACCCAGTACTTC.

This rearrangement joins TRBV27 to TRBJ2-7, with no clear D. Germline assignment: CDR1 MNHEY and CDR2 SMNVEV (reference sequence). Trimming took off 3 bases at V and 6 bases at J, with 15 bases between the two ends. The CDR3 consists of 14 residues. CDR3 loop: CASSFTTIGTEQYF. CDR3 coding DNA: TGTGCCAGCAGTTTTACTACAATCGGTACCGAGCAGTACTTC.

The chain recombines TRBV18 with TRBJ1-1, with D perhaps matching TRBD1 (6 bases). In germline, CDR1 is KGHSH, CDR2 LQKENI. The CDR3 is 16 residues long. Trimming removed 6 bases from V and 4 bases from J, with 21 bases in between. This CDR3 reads CASSGAVRGSGTEAFF. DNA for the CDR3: TGTGCCAGCTCGGGGGCCGTTCGGGGAAGTGGCACTGAAGCTTTCTTT.

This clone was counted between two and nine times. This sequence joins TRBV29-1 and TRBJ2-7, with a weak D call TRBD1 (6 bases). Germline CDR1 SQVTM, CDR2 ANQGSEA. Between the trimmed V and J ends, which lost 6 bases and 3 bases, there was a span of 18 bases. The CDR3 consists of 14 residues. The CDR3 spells CSVDSGTPNYEQYF. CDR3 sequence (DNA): TGCAGCGTCGACTCTGGGACACCCAACTACGAGCAGTACTTC.

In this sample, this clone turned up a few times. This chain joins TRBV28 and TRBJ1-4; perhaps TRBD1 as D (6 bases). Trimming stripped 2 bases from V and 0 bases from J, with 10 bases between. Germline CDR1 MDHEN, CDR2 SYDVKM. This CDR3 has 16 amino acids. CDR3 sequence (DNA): TGTGCCAGCAGTTTAATGGGACAAGCAACTAATGAAAAACTGTTTTTT. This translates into CASSLMGQATNEKLFF.

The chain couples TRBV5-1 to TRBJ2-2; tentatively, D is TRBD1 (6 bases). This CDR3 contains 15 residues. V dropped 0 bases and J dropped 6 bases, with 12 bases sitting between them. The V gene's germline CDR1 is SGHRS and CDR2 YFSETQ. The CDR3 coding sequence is TGCGCCAGCAGCTTGGCCAGGTCAGGGGCCGGGGAGCTGTTTTTT. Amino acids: CASSLARSGAGELFF.

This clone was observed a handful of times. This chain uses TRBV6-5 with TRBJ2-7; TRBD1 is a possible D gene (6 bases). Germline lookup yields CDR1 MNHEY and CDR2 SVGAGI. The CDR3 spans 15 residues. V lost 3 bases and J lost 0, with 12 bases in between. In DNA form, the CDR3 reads TGTGCCAGCAGTTATCAATCAGGGGTCTCCTACGAGCAGTACTTC. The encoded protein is CASSYQSGVSYEQYF.

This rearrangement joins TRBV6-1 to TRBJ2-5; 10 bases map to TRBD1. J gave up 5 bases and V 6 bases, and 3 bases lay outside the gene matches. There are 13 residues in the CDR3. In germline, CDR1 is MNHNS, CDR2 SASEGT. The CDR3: CASRGQGLETQYF. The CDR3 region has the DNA TGTGCCAGCAGGGGACAGGGGTTGGAGACCCAGTACTTC.

This CDR3 reads CASSYSFNGRTYEQYF. CDR3 bases: TGTGCCAGCAGTTACTCTTTTAACGGGAGGACCTACGAGCAGTACTTC. The genes are TRBV6-6 and TRBJ2-7; 7 bases are shared with TRBD2. Germline V CDR1 and CDR2: MNHNY, SVGAGI (reference sequence). CDR3 length: 16 amino acids. With V trimmed by 0 bases and J by 2 bases, 7 bases remained unmatched.

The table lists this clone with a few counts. The CDR3 region is CASSIGTSGRTNEQFF. The CDR3 DNA is TGCGCCAGCAGCATAGGGACTAGCGGGAGAACTAATGAGCAGTTCTTC. The chain has TRBV5-1 and TRBJ2-1; 14 bases are shared with TRBD2. Germline V lookup: CDR1 SGHRS, CDR2 YFSETQ. This CDR3 spans 16 amino acids. The V gene end was trimmed by 4 bases and the J gene end by 7 bases; junction bases not matched to a gene: 7.

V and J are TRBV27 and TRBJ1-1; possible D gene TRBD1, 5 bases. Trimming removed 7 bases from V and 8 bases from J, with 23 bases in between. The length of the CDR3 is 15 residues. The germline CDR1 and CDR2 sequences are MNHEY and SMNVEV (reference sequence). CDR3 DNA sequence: TGTGCCAGCACCAAGGGAGGGAAAGGGGTCGAAGAAGCTTTCTTT. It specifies CASTKGGKGVEEAFF.

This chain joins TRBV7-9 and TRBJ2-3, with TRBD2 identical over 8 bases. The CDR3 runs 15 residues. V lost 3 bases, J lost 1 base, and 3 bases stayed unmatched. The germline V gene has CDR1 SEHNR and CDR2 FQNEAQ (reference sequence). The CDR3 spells CASSFVTSGTDTQYF. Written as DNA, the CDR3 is TGTGCCAGCAGCTTTGTGACTAGCGGCACAGATACGCAGTATTTT.

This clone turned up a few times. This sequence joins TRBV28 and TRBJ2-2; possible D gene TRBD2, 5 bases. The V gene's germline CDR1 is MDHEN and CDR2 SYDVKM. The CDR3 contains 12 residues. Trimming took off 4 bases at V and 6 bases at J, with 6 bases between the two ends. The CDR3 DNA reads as TGTGCCAGCAGTTCGGGGTCCGGGGAGCTGTTTTTT. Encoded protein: CASSSGSGELFF.

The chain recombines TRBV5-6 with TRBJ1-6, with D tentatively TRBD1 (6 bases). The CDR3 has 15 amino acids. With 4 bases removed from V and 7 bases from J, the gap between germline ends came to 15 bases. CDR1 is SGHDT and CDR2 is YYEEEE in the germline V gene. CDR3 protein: CASSPKDRTNSPLHF. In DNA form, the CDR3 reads TGTGCCAGCAGCCCAAAAGACAGGACCAATTCACCCCTCCACTTT.

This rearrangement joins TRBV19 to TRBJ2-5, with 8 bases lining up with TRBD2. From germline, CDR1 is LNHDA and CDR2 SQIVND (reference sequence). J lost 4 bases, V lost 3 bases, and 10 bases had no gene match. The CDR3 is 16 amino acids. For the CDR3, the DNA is TGTGCCAGTAGTATTGGTGGAGTAGCGGGGAGAGAGACCCAGTACTTC. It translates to CASSIGGVAGRETQYF.

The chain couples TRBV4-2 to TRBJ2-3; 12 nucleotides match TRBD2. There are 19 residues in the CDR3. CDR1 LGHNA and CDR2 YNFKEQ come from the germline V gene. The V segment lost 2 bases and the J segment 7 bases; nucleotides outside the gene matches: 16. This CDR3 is CASSQRNLVYGTSGHTQYF. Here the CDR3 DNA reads TGTGCCAGCAGCCAAAGGAATTTGGTTTATGGGACTAGCGGGCATACGCAGTATTTT.

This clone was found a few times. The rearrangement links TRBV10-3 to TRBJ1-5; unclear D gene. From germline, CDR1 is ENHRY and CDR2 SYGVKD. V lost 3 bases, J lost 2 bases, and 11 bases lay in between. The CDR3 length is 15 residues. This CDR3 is CAISDARHGNQPQHF. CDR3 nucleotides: TGTGCCATCAGTGATGCCCGACACGGCAATCAGCCCCAGCATTTT.

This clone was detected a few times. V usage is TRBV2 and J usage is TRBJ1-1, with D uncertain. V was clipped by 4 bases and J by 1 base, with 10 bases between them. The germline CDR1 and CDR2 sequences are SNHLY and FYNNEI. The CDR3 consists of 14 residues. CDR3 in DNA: TGTGCCAGCAGTGTTCGGGGTTCGAACACTGAAGCTTTCTTT. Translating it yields CASSVRGSNTEAFF.

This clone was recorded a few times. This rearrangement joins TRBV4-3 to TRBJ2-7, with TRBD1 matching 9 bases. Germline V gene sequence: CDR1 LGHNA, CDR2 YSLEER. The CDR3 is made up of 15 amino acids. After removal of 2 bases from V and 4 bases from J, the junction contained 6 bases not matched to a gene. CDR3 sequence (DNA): TGCGCCAGCAGCCAACCGGGACAGGGAATATACGAGCAGTACTTC. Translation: CASSQPGQGIYEQYF.

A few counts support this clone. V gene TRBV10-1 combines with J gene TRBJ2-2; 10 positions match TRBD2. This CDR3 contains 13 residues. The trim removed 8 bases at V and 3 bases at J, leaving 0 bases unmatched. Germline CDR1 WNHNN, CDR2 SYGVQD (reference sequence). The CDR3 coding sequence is TGCGCCAGCCTAGCGGGGGACACCGGGGAGCTGTTTTTT. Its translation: CASLAGDTGELFF.

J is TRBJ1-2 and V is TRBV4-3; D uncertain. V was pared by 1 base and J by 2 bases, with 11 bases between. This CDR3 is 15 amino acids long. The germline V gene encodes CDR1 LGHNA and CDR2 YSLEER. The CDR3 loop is CASSQVRMENYGYTF. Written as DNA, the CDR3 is TGCGCCAGCAGCCAAGTTAGGATGGAGAACTATGGCTACACCTTC.

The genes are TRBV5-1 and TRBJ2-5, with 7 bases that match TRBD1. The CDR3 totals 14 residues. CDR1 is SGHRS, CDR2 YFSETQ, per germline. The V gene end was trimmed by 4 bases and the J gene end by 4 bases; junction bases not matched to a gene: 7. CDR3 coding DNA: TGCGCCAGCAGCAAAGGGACAGCACTAGAGACCCAGTACTTC. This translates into CASSKGTALETQYF.

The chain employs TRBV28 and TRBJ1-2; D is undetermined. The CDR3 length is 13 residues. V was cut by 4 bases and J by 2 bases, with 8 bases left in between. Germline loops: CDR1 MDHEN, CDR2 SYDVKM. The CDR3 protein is CASSWTGNYGYTF. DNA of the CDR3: TGTGCCAGCAGTTGGACGGGGAACTATGGCTACACCTTC.